This record concerns one T cell receptor beta chain sequence. The primer mix had 60 Vbeta and 13 Jbeta primers. Profiling relied on immunoSEQ multiplex PCR, and the TCRdb table lists in-frame clones only, not all of them. The repertoire table contains roughly 88,000 clones. The data derive from a study of cytomegalovirus exposure and HLA in healthy donors. Germline V CDR1 and CDR2: LNHDA, SQIVND (reference sequence). The CDR3 runs to 15 residues. Between the trimmed V and J ends, which lost 6 bases and 0 bases, there was a span of 12 bases. Sequencing was performed on PBMCs. The chain is built from TRBV19 and TRBJ2-1; D may be TRBD2 (6 bases). The sequence was obtained from a man aged 45 to 65 in good health and CMV-seropositive. The CDR3 region is CASSVAASSYNEQFF. The CDR3, as DNA: TGTGCCAGTAGCGTAGCGGCTAGCTCCTACAATGAGCAGTTCTTC.